Below, 12 T cell receptor beta chains from the same sample are listed, as sequenced in a study of T cells expressing NK-cell markers. No DNA is given; TCRdb re-called the 5' RACE reads and lists each CDR3 protein once. The data show about 460,000 distinct CDR3 sequences, and the top ten clones hold 1.4%. Material: blood T cells: a sorted CD56 or NKG2C T cell subset, CD4+ or CD8+ T cells, or bulk PBMC T cells (not recorded which). These receptor sequences come from a woman between 45 and 65 years old in good health.

The CDR3: CSARSRFPTYEQYF. The rearrangement links TRBV20-1 to TRBJ2-7. The germline V gene encodes CDR1 DFQATT and CDR2 SNEGSKA (reference sequence). The CDR3 contains 14 residues.

The chain carries TRBV5-1 and TRBJ2-2; TCRdb names TRBD2, which stays unverified in the absence of DNA. CDR1 and CDR2 from the germline V gene are SGHRS and YFSETQ. The CDR3 loop spans 16 amino acids. The CDR3 loop is CASSLRLAGGSGELFF.

The chain employs TRBV10-1 and TRBJ2-3; TCRdb names TRBD2, which stays unverified in the absence of DNA. CDR1 and CDR2 (germline): WNHNN, SYGVQD (reference sequence). The CDR3 extends over 17 amino acids. The CDR3 loop is CASSEGTSGLHTDTQYF.

The chain uses TRBV29-1 and TRBJ2-1; TCRdb's assignment of TRBD1 cannot be checked, as there is no DNA. Germline V gene lookup returns CDR1 SQVTM and CDR2 ANQGSEA. The CDR3 has 12 amino acids. The CDR3 loop is CSVGRGSNEQFF.

The V call is TRBV5-1, the J call TRBJ1-1; TCRdb returns TRBD1, unconfirmable since there is no DNA. Germline values: CDR1 SGHRS, CDR2 YFSETQ. CDR3 size: 15 residues. This CDR3 is CASSLGGAVNTEAFF.

This rearrangement joins TRBV29-1 to TRBJ2-1. Germline assignment: CDR1 SQVTM and CDR2 ANQGSEA. The length of the CDR3 is 14 residues. The CDR3 sequence is CSVITVRRMGEQFF.

V and J are TRBV20-1 and TRBJ2-5; TCRdb lists TRBD2, though no DNA is available to test this call. From germline, CDR1 is DFQATT and CDR2 SNEGSKA (reference sequence). This CDR3 has 12 amino acids. CDR3 in amino acids: CSARLGQETQYF.

The chain couples TRBV20-1 to TRBJ2-2; with no DNA, the TCRdb D assignment of TRBD1 cannot be verified. Looked up from germline, CDR1 is DFQATT and CDR2 is SNEGSKA (reference sequence). The CDR3 is 16 residues long. The CDR3 is CSARSPGAPNTGELFF.

The V call is TRBV12-3 or TRBV12-4, the J call TRBJ2-7; TCRdb gives TRBD1 as the D gene, but with no DNA this cannot be confirmed. This CDR3 has 11 amino acids. The chain's CDR3 is CAEAGPYEQYF.

The chain couples TRBV12-3 or TRBV12-4 to TRBJ1-2. This CDR3 has 14 amino acids. The CDR3 sequence is CASSLSERNYGYPF.

The V call is TRBV7-3, the J call TRBJ1-5; TCRdb calls TRBD1, which cannot be checked without DNA. Germline assignment: CDR1 SGHTA and CDR2 FQGTGA. The CDR3 contains 18 residues. This CDR3 reads CASSLHGQGMGSNQPQHF.

The chain is built from TRBV7-2 and TRBJ1-1; TCRdb gives TRBD1 as the D gene, but with no DNA this cannot be confirmed. Germline lookup yields CDR1 SGHTA and CDR2 FQGNSA. The CDR3 has 16 amino acids. The CDR3 sequence is CASTLDRGLMNTEAFF.